The present entry profiles one T cell receptor (beta chain) with its context. Only a few counts were recorded for this clonotype. Which antigen it targets is not known. At one of its ends the junction is not consistent with the germline gene, which may arise from a read error. Donors were a few dozen systemically healthy Caucasian individuals from Russia aged roughly 6 to 100 years. Approximately 10 milliliters of peripheral blood were collected from each donor into EDTA-treated Vacutainer tubes. Ficoll-Paque density-gradient centrifugation was used to isolate PBMCs, with at least 6.5 million per sample. Trizol reagent was used to extract total RNA from the PBMCs, yielding at least 6 micrograms per sample. Naive CD45RAhigh/CD27high T cell percentages were measured by flow cytometry on a PBMC aliquot from every donor. Libraries came from 5' RACE. The instrument given in TCRdb is Illumina HiSeq 2500. The second PCR ran for about 6 to 11 cycles and used a J-beta primer mix along with a sample-barcoded 5' primer. A template-switch 5' adaptor carrying 12 random nucleotides introduced a unique molecular identifier onto each TCR beta cDNA molecule. Each sample yielded at least 3 million CDR3-containing paired-end reads. The Mint cDNA synthesis kit, primed by a TRBC-specific oligonucleotide, was used to synthesize first-strand cDNA from all RNA. After uracil-DNA glycosylase treatment, a first 18-cycle PCR used universal primers M1SS and BC2_uni_R on all cDNA. The authors' analysis ran thus. Normalization of each sample was performed by random selection of 1 million high-quality reads, each carrying a distinct molecular identifier. Reads with shared molecular identifiers were discarded instead of being binned into consensus sequences. CDR3 identification, clonotype clustering and error correction used MiTCR with a Q25 quality threshold and the strictest error-elimination algorithm. A nonparametric unseen species model with Euler transformation was used to estimate lower-bound total TCR beta diversity. Using fastp at Q25 and MiXCR, TCRdb reprocessed the public reads and kept productive beta chains. Every CDR3 protein is listed once, alongside the most common genes and DNA of its rows. None of the V and J calls come from the authors' own analysis; TCRdb made them. The sample profile shows 450,000 to 700,000 distinct CDR3 sequences; approximately 30% of them were found once. The ten largest account for less than 20% of the sample.

These data come from a study of blood T cells in healthy people across ages (dated by TCRdb to about 2015). The study in broad terms: In model experiments, template switching captured roughly one uniquely barcoded TCR beta cDNA molecule for every two T cells. To avoid experimental bias, donors of different ages were spread randomly across the sequencing lanes. For two donors (one aged 18 to 29 and one aged 80 or older), the study analyzed two additional independent replicas of 1 million unique cDNA reads from the same blood draw. To track age-related changes in TCR beta repertoire diversity, the study relied on deep sequencing normalized with unique cDNA molecular identifiers. Four age groups were formed from the donors: young (average 16 years), middle-aged (roughly 38), aged (over 55) and long-lived (approximately 78). General findings and caveats noted by the study authors: Compared with the aged group, the long-lived group had more naive CD4+ T cells, fewer expanded clones and increased TCR diversity, a pattern suggesting age selection. Total diversity estimates from one million sequenced T cells were considered lower bounds and underestimates. Conclusive comparison of naive and antigen-experienced compartments was prevented by the profiling of bulk unsorted PBMCs. As age increased, observed TCR beta diversity per million T cells dropped in a roughly linear way, and a significant reduction was already evident by age about 40. A strong correlation was found between observed TCR beta diversity and the percentage of naive T cells measured by flow cytometry. The CMV infection status of donors was not known, potentially confounding age-related changes in expanded clonotypes.

CDR1 and CDR2, looked up from the germline V gene (reference sequence), are LNHDA and SQIVND. From the cysteine through the phenylalanine, the CDR3 covers 17 amino acids. The entry retains the CDR3 DNA only, 51 bases that are in frame from base 1. The sequenced sample was blood. Recombination joined TRBV19 with TRBJ2-5, with 9 bases in between that match TRBD1. The J call may be wrong; the DNA end is better matched by TRBJ2-1. The sequence was obtained from a woman in her 70s in good health. The sequenced DNA is TGTGCCTGTAGTATTTCTTTGGGACAGGGAACCTACAATGAGCAGTTCTTC. This is translated as CACSISLGQGTYNEQFF.